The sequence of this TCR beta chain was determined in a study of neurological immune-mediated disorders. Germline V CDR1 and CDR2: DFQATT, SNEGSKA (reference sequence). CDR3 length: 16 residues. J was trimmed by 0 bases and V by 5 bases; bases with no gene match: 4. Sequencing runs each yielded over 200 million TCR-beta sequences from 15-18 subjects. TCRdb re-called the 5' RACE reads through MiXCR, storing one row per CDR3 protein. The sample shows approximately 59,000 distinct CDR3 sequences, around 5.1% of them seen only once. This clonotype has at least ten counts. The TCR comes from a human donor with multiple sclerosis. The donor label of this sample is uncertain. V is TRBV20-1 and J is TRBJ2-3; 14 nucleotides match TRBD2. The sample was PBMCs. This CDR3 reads CSASGLAGGSTDTQYF. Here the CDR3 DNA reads TGCAGTGCTTCTGGACTAGCGGGGGGCAGCACAGATACGCAGTATTTT.